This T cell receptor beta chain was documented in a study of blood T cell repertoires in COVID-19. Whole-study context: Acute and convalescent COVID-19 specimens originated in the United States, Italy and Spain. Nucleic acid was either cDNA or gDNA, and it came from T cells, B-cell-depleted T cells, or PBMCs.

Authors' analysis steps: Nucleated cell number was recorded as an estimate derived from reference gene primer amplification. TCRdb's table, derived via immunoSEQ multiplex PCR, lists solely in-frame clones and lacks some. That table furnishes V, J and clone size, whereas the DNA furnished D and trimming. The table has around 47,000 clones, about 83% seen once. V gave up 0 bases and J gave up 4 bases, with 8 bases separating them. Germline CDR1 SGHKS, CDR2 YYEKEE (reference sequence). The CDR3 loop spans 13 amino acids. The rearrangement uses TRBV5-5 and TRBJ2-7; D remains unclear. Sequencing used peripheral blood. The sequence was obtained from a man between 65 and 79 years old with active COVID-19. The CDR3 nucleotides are TGTGCCAGCAGCTTGGACACCGAATACGAGCAGTACTTC. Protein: CASSLDTEYEQYF.